This TCR beta chain stems from a study of blood T cell repertoires in COVID-19. In the authors' workflow: Estimation of nucleated cell counts was performed using reference gene primer amplification. Clones were sequenced by immunoSEQ multiplex PCR, and TCRdb holds only the in-frame ones, with some missing. Clonal size and the V and J genes are those of that table, whereas D and trimming came from the DNA. Of some 200,000 clones in the sample, roughly 76% were seen once. This clone was counted a single time. Germline loops: CDR1 SNHLY, CDR2 FYNNEI. The V end lost 7 bases, the J end lost 2 bases, and 12 bases lay between the germline ends. This CDR3 comprises 13 residues.

This receptor was obtained from a woman aged 40 to 49 with COVID-19, enrolled during active disease. The sequencing input was peripheral blood. The chain carries TRBV2 and TRBJ2-7; weak D call: TRBD2 (5 bases). This CDR3 reads CASKLATTYEQYF. Here the CDR3 DNA reads TGTGCCAGCAAGCTAGCTACAACCTACGAGCAGTACTTC.